The next 16 T cell receptor beta chains were all read from a single sample in a study of blood T cell repertoires in COVID-19. Repertoires were generated with immunoSEQ multiplex PCR, while TCRdb's copy carries only in-frame clones and drops some. This table holds 80,000 to 95,000 clones, about nine tenths found once. Sequencing was done on a sample of peripheral blood. All receptors derive from a woman in her forties or fifties with active or convalescent COVID-19.

The chain combines TRBV7-9 with TRBJ2-6; 8 nucleotides match TRBD2. Germline V lookup: CDR1 SEHNR, CDR2 FQNEAQ (reference sequence). The CDR3 consists of 17 residues. With V trimmed by 5 bases and J by 1 base, 7 bases remained unmatched. CDR3 amino acids: CASSPRGGRSGANVLTF. The CDR3 DNA reads as TGTGCCAGCAGCCCCCGGGGGGGGAGGTCTGGGGCCAACGTCCTGACTTTC.

V and J are TRBV7-9 and TRBJ2-7, with 8 nucleotides matching TRBD2. Trimming removed 5 bases from V and 0 bases from J; junction bases left unmatched: 12. This CDR3 is built from 17 residues. Germline V lookup: CDR1 SEHNR, CDR2 FQNEAQ (reference sequence). The CDR3 region has the DNA TGTGCCAGCAGCAGTACGTTTTCGGGGGGGCCCTCCTACGAGCAGTACTTC. It encodes CASSSTFSGGPSYEQYF.

This chain joins TRBV7-9 and TRBJ2-1; TRBD2 aligns across 10 bases. This CDR3 is built from 18 residues. The ends lost 5 bases at V and 1 base at J; junction bases unmatched: 11. Germline V gene data show CDR1 as SEHNR and CDR2 as FQNEAQ (reference sequence). In DNA, the CDR3 is TGTGCCAGCAGCCCCGACGGGAGCGGGGGGGCGTCCTACAATGAGCAGTTCTTC. Protein product: CASSPDGSGGASYNEQFF.

The chain joins TRBV4-2 to TRBJ1-5; 9 bases are a match to TRBD1. CDR3 length: 19 amino acids. J lost 9 bases, V lost 0 bases, and 18 bases had no gene match. The V gene's germline CDR1 is LGHNA and CDR2 YNFKEQ. Written as DNA, the CDR3 is TGTGCCAGCAGCCAAGAGGGTGTGGGGACAGGGATCGCCTTTCCGCCCCAGCATTTT. As protein: CASSQEGVGTGIAFPPQHF.

CDR3 protein: CASSLLLGDTIYF. In DNA, the CDR3 is TGTGCCAGCAGTTTACTTCTCGGAGACACCATATATTTT. The chain is built from TRBV12-3 or TRBV12-4 and TRBJ1-3; unclear D gene. The CDR3 covers 13 residues. V dropped 2 bases and J dropped 8 bases, with 10 bases sitting between them.

This clone has a handful of counts. The gene calls are TRBV19 and TRBJ1-1; D remains unclear. Per the germline V gene, CDR1 is LNHDA and CDR2 is SQIVND (reference sequence). V gave up 3 bases and J gave up 2 bases, with 10 bases separating them. CDR3 length: 14 residues. In DNA, the CDR3 is TGTGCCAGTAGTATTGCGGCAGTTAACACTGAAGCTTTCTTT. Protein product: CASSIAAVNTEAFF.

This clone turned up a few times. The genes are TRBV7-9 and TRBJ1-3; TRBD1 might be the D (6 bases). The V end was cut by 10 bases, the J end by 2 bases, with 15 bases between. The CDR3 is 14 residues long. The germline gives CDR1 SEHNR, CDR2 FQNEAQ (reference sequence). The CDR3 sequence is CATARGGAGNTIYF. For the CDR3, the DNA is TGTGCCACCGCGAGAGGGGGGGCTGGAAACACCATATATTTT.

The chain is built from TRBV7-9 and TRBJ1-4; TRBD1 agrees at 12 bases. The CDR3 consists of 18 residues. The germline V gene encodes CDR1 SEHNR and CDR2 FQNEAQ (reference sequence). V lost 6 bases, J lost 2 bases, and 10 bases stayed unmatched. DNA for the CDR3: TGTGCCAGCAGTTCTACTCCGGGACAGGGGGCTACTAATGAAAAACTGTTTTTT. It translates to CASSSTPGQGATNEKLFF.

V and J are TRBV6-6 and TRBJ1-1, with D perhaps TRBD1 (5 bases). The CDR3 is 14 amino acids. V lost 6 bases to trimming and J lost 2 bases, with 13 bases between them. Germline V lookup: CDR1 MNHNY, CDR2 SVGAGI (reference sequence). DNA for the CDR3: TGTGCCAGCAGCAGGGTTGGGGAAAACACTGAAGCTTTCTTT. As protein: CASSRVGENTEAFF.

V and J are TRBV11-2 and TRBJ2-7, with a possible D match to TRBD2 (6 bases). The CDR3 spans 16 residues. V was pared by 1 base and J by 6 bases, with 19 bases between. In germline, CDR1 is SGHAT, CDR2 FQNNGV. CDR3 coding DNA: TGTGCCAGCAGCTTAGCAGGCGCGGGGTCCCATCTCGAGCAGTACTTC. Amino acid sequence: CASSLAGAGSHLEQYF. The whole variable domain, remainder taken from reference TRBV11-2 and TRBJ2-7, is EAGVAQSPRYKIIEKRQSVAFWCNPISGHATLYWYQQILGQGPKLLIQFQNNGVVDDSQLPKDRFSAERLKGVDSTLKIQPAKLEDSAVYLCASSLAGAGSHLEQYFGPGTRLTVT.

CDR3 amino acids: CASSQEAQGYGYTF. The CDR3 nucleotides read TGTGCCAGCAGCCAAGAAGCGCAGGGGTATGGCTACACCTTC. V usage is TRBV3-1 (or the pseudogene TRBV3-2) and J usage is TRBJ1-2; maybe TRBD1 (6 bases). Trimming shortened V by 0 bases and J by 5 bases, and 10 bases separated the two germline ends. CDR1 and CDR2 from the germline V gene are LGHDT and YNNKEL (reference sequence). This CDR3 contains 14 residues.

This chain links TRBV14 with TRBJ1-2; D gene unclear. Germline V gives CDR1 SGHDN, CDR2 FVKESK. The CDR3 runs to 14 residues. V lost 2 bases and J 2 bases, leaving 9 bases between the germline ends. The CDR3 loop is CASSQYRGNYGYTF. The CDR3 coding sequence is TGTGCCAGCAGCCAATATCGGGGAAACTATGGCTACACCTTC. Full variable domain (missing parts from reference TRBV14 and TRBJ1-2): EAGVTQFPSHSVIEKGQTVTLRCDPISGHDNLYWYRRVMGKEIKFLLHFVKESKQDESGMPNNRFLAERTGGTYSTLKVQPAELEDSGVYFCASSQYRGNYGYTFGSGTRLTVV.

V usage is TRBV5-1 and J usage is TRBJ2-5; the match to TRBD1 covers 10 bases. CDR3 length: 15 residues. Germline loops: CDR1 SGHRS, CDR2 YFSETQ. V lost 4 bases and J lost 0; bases outside the gene matches: 3. The CDR3 loop reads CASSVGQGYQETQYF. The CDR3 DNA reads as TGCGCCAGCAGCGTGGGACAGGGGTACCAAGAGACCCAGTACTTC.

CDR3 in DNA: TGTGCCAGCAGCTTTAGACTAGCGGGGGACAATGAGCAGTTCTTC. It is translated as CASSFRLAGDNEQFF. This sequence joins TRBV11-2 and TRBJ2-1, with 12 bases lining up with TRBD2. Germline V gene data show CDR1 as SGHAT and CDR2 as FQNNGV. The CDR3 runs 15 residues. V dropped 3 bases and J dropped 5; count of bases not matched to a gene: 2.

This clone was detected only once. V and J are TRBV30 and TRBJ2-7; possibly TRBD1 for D (6 bases). V lost 0 bases to trimming and J lost 6 bases, with 15 bases between them. Germline CDR1 reads GTSNPN; CDR2 reads SVGIG (reference sequence). The CDR3 covers 14 residues. Written as DNA, the CDR3 is TGTGCCTGGAGTGTAAGCCTCCCCAGGGGCGAGCAGTACTTC. This codes for CAWSVSLPRGEQYF.

This chain connects TRBV11-2 to TRBJ1-1; the match to TRBD1 covers 9 bases. The germline gives CDR1 SGHAT, CDR2 FQNNGV. This CDR3 is built from 16 residues. The J segment lost 0 bases and the V segment lost 5 bases, leaving 7 bases of the junction unmatched. The CDR3 DNA follows: TGTGCCAGCAGCCCTGGACAGGGGACGGTGAACACTGAAGCTTTCTTT. Translating it yields CASSPGQGTVNTEAFF.